This passage covers 10 T cell receptor beta chains from one sample sequenced in a study of T cells after yellow fever vaccination. TCRdb ran MiXCR on the 5' RACE reads and lists one entry per CDR3 protein. Of under 300,000 distinct CDR3 sequences listed, 6.9% are singletons. The sequences come from CD4+ T cells sorted from PBMCs, collected 15 days after the yellow fever booster vaccination. Source of these receptors: a man in his thirties or forties who received the YFV17D yellow fever vaccine.

CDR3 in amino acids: CASSLAGQGGLSGYTF. The CDR3 DNA reads as TGCGCCAGCAGCTTGGCCGGTCAGGGCGGCCTGAGCGGCTACACCTTC. The chain is built from TRBV5-1 and TRBJ1-2, with D perhaps matching TRBD1 (5 bases). V was cut by 0 bases and J by 8 bases, with 20 bases left in between. Germline values: CDR1 SGHRS, CDR2 YFSETQ. CDR3 size: 16 residues.

The CDR3: CASSLVSGSQSEQFF. Written as DNA, the CDR3 is TGTGCCAGCAGCTTAGTTAGCGGGAGTCAAAGTGAGCAGTTCTTC. The chain recombines TRBV7-2 with TRBJ2-1; TRBD2 agrees at 9 bases. Germline V gene sequence: CDR1 SGHTA, CDR2 FQGNSA. The V segment lost 1 base and the J segment 9 bases; nucleotides outside the gene matches: 7. This CDR3 has 15 amino acids.

In this sample, this clonotype turned up a few times. The chain carries TRBV7-2 and TRBJ1-2; D not resolved. CDR1 SGHTA and CDR2 FQGNSA come from the germline V gene. The CDR3 length is 13 residues. V dropped 0 bases and J dropped 7 bases, with 9 bases sitting between them. CDR3: CASSLARTTGYTF. DNA for the CDR3: TGTGCCAGCAGCTTAGCAAGGACTACTGGCTACACCTTC.

V usage is TRBV20-1 and J usage is TRBJ2-3; the D gene is possibly TRBD2 (6 bases). Germline CDR1 is DFQATT and CDR2 is SNEGSKA (reference sequence). This CDR3 has 15 residues. The V end lost 4 bases, the J end lost 0 bases, and 14 bases lay between the germline ends. CDR3 nucleotides: TGCAGTGCTACCCGACCCGGGACTAGCACAGATACGCAGTATTTT. As protein: CSATRPGTSTDTQYF.

This clonotype has more than one count but fewer than ten. The chain employs TRBV6-1 and TRBJ1-1; D gene ambiguous. The CDR3 has 15 residues. Germline V gene data show CDR1 as MNHNS and CDR2 as SASEGT. With 6 bases removed from V and 0 bases from J, the gap between germline ends came to 14 bases. The CDR3 DNA is TGTGCCAGCAGCCCCGCGGAGAGGATGAACACTGAAGCTTTCTTT. It yields the protein CASSPAERMNTEAFF.

This clonotype was detected ten times or more. The chain couples TRBV7-2 to TRBJ2-5, with TRBD2 as a possible D gene (6 bases). The germline CDR1 and CDR2 sequences are SGHTA and FQGNSA. The CDR3 loop spans 14 amino acids. Trimming stripped 3 bases from V and 0 bases from J, with 8 bases between. The CDR3 sequence is CASSFGGYQETQYF. CDR3 sequence (DNA): TGTGCCAGCAGCTTTGGGGGGTACCAAGAGACCCAGTACTTC.

This clonotype was found a few times. The junction departs from germline at one end; a sequencing error may be responsible. This chain uses TRBV28 with TRBJ2-7; the D is unclear. Germline V gene sequence: CDR1 MDHEN, CDR2 SYDVKM. This CDR3 region has 11 residues. CDR3 sequence: CASSSETESHF. The CDR3 DNA is TGTGCCAGCAGTTCCGAGACGGAGTCGCACTTC.

This clonotype was detected a few times. The chain uses TRBV7-2 and TRBJ2-7; 8 positions match TRBD2. The CDR3 contains 14 residues. V was pared by 1 base and J by 4 bases, with 3 bases of the junction left unmatched. Germline assignment: CDR1 SGHTA and CDR2 FQGNSA. The CDR3 region has the DNA TGTGCCAGCAGCTTAGTGTCGGGAGGGTACGAGCAGTACTTC. Residues: CASSLVSGGYEQYF. The full variable domain, its missing parts supplied by reference TRBV7-2 and TRBJ2-7, is GAGVSQSPSNKVTEKGKDVELRCDPISGHTALYWYRQSLGQGLEFLIYFQGNSAPDKSGLPSDRFSAERTGGSVSTLTIQRTQQEDSAVYLCASSLVSGGYEQYFGPGTRLTVT.

This clonotype was observed a few times. CDR3 nucleotide sequence: TGTGCCAGCAGTGATCGGGGATCCTACAATGAGCAGTTCTTC. It specifies CASSDRGSYNEQFF. This chain uses TRBV25-1 with TRBJ2-1, with D possibly matching TRBD2 (5 bases). The CDR3 covers 14 residues. CDR1 is MGHDK and CDR2 is SYGVNS in the germline V gene. V was clipped by 3 bases and J by 1 base, with 7 bases between them. The complete variable domain, with remaining parts taken from reference TRBV25-1 and TRBJ2-1, reads EADIYQTPRYLVIGTGKKITLECSQTMGHDKMYWYQQDPGMELHLIHYSYGVNSTEKGDLSSESTVSRIRTEHFPLTLESARPSHTSQYLCASSDRGSYNEQFFGPGTRLTVL.

This clonotype was observed a few times. The gene calls are TRBV7-9 and TRBJ2-1, with D unclear. Germline CDR1 reads SEHNR; CDR2 reads FQNEAQ (reference sequence). The CDR3 contains 15 residues. The V gene lost 1 base and the J gene lost 4 bases, with 11 bases spanning the gap. This CDR3 is CASSLGRSPYNEQFF. CDR3 nucleotide sequence: TGTGCCAGCAGCTTAGGGCGGAGCCCATACAATGAGCAGTTCTTC.